Listed here are 21 T cell receptor beta chains from one sample, sequenced in a study of blood T cells in healthy people across ages. It was with a sample-barcoded 5' primer and a J-beta primer mix that a second PCR of roughly 6 to 12 cycles was run. TCRdb passed the 5' RACE reads through MiXCR, listing each CDR3 protein once. The data contain roughly 800,000 distinct CDR3 sequences, about 53% of them seen just once; the ten biggest clones take up under 50%. Sequenced input: blood. The receptors derive from a man older than 75 in good health.

This chain connects TRBV5-1 to TRBJ2-7; 8 bases match TRBD1. The end of the DNA fits TRBJ2-5 better, so the J call may be wrong. The CDR3 consists of 15 residues. Germline V gene data show CDR1 as SGHRS and CDR2 as YFSETQ. CDR3: CASSLLPTGEETQYF. The CDR3, as DNA: TGCGCCAGCAGCTTATTACCGACAGGGGAAGAGACCCAGTACTTC.

The chain combines TRBV2 with TRBJ1-2; D call uncertain. Germline CDR1 is SNHLY and CDR2 is FYNNEI. The CDR3 runs to 12 residues. The V end lost 9 bases, the J end lost 5 bases, and 13 bases lay between the germline ends. The CDR3 spells CASGPLGYGYTF. CDR3 sequence (DNA): TGTGCCAGTGGGCCACTTGGGTATGGCTACACCTTC.

This chain connects TRBV29-1 to TRBJ2-7, with 8 bases lining up with TRBD2. Germline assignment: CDR1 SQVTM and CDR2 ANQGSEA. V trimming: 5 bases; J trimming: 3 bases; junction bases outside the gene matches: 12. This CDR3 comprises 15 residues. CDR3 in amino acids: CSVLKRTSWDYEQYF. As DNA, the CDR3 is TGCAGCGTTCTCAAAAGGACTAGCTGGGACTACGAGCAGTACTTC.

J is TRBJ2-7 and V is TRBV20-1, with TRBD2 identical over 8 bases. Trimming removed 5 bases from V and 3 bases from J; junction bases left unmatched: 12. The germline gives CDR1 DFQATT, CDR2 SNEGSKA (reference sequence). The CDR3 sequence is 15 residues long. The CDR3 sequence: CSASLPGLVGYEQYF. The CDR3 DNA reads TGCAGTGCTTCTTTACCGGGACTAGTTGGCTACGAGCAGTACTTC.

This clonotype was seen a handful of times. This sequence joins TRBV4-2 and TRBJ1-6, with 9 bases lining up with TRBD1. From germline, CDR1 is LGHNA and CDR2 YNFKEQ. This CDR3 is built from 15 residues. Trimming at V came to 1 base and at J to 16 bases, leaving 11 bases not matched to a gene. The CDR3 region is CASSQVQDRGALLHF. Here the CDR3 DNA reads TGTGCCAGCAGCCAAGTTCAGGACAGGGGCGCTCTTCTCCACTTT.

The chain joins TRBV2 to TRBJ2-6, with TRBD1 identical over 7 bases. The V gene's germline CDR1 is SNHLY and CDR2 FYNNEI. Trimming at V came to 6 bases and at J to 1 base, leaving 3 bases not matched to a gene. This CDR3 has 15 amino acids. This CDR3 is CASRDRISGANVLTF. The CDR3 DNA sequence: TGTGCCAGCAGGGACAGGATTTCTGGGGCCAACGTCCTGACTTTC.

This rearrangement joins TRBV5-1 to TRBJ2-5; TRBD1 aligns across 8 bases. Losses at the gene ends were 0 bases for V and 7 bases for J; bases not matched to a gene: 8. This CDR3 spans 15 amino acids. CDR1 and CDR2 (germline): SGHRS, YFSETQ. CDR3 DNA: TGCGCCAGCAGCTTGGTTACAGAGGGGACAGGGACCCAGTACTTC. Its protein is CASSLVTEGTGTQYF.

The chain employs TRBV12-3 or TRBV12-4 and TRBJ1-2; tentatively, D is TRBD1 (6 bases). V lost 3 bases to trimming and J lost 2 bases, with 10 bases between them. This CDR3 is 14 amino acids long. The CDR3 region has the DNA TGTGCCAGCAGTTTCAGGGGAGGGAACTATGGCTACACCTTC. This gives the protein CASSFRGGNYGYTF.

V gene TRBV20-1 combines with J gene TRBJ1-4; TRBD1 aligns across 11 bases. CDR1 and CDR2 (germline): DFQATT, SNEGSKA (reference sequence). CDR3 size: 17 residues. J gave up 7 bases and V 3 bases, and 13 bases lay outside the gene matches. In DNA form, the CDR3 reads TGCAGTGCTAGCCTCAGGACAGGGGGCCACACGGGTGAAAAACTGTTTTTT. As protein: CSASLRTGGHTGEKLFF.

As concerns this clonotype: One end of the junction does not line up with germline, which may come from a read error. The chain employs TRBV7-2 and TRBJ2-7; the D is unclear. CDR1 is SGHTA and CDR2 is FQGNSA in the germline V gene. The CDR3 consists of 15 residues. The DNA for the CDR3 is TGTGCCAGCAGCTTAGGGGGAAACGGACCAGAGACCCAGAACTTC. Translated: CASSLGGNGPETQNF.

The CDR3 sequence: CASSHGGAEQYF. The CDR3 bases are TGTGCCAGCAGCCACGGGGGTGCCGAGCAGTACTTC. This sequence joins TRBV3-1 and TRBJ2-5, with D possibly TRBD2 on 6 matching bases. The DNA end favors TRBJ2-7, so the J call may be wrong. CDR3 length: 12 residues. Germline CDR1 LGHDT, CDR2 YNNKEL (reference sequence).

This clonotype was detected a few times. The chain couples TRBV25-1 to TRBJ2-6; 7 nucleotides match TRBD1. This CDR3 region has 18 residues. The J segment lost 4 bases and the V segment lost 1 base, leaving 10 bases of the junction unmatched. The germline V gene has CDR1 MGHDK and CDR2 SYGVNS. CDR3 sequence reads: CASSEFEGGASGANVLTF. In DNA, the CDR3 is TGTGCCAGCAGTGAATTTGAAGGGGGCGCGTCCGGGGCCAACGTCCTGACTTTC.

J is TRBJ2-1 and V is TRBV28, with 8 bases that match TRBD2. The last part of the DNA fits TRBJ2-7 better; the J call may be wrong. This CDR3 spans 20 amino acids. CDR1 and CDR2 (germline): MDHEN, SYDVKM. The CDR3 here is CASSFPWGSGDLRPYNEQYF. The CDR3 DNA reads as TGTGCCAGCAGTTTCCCTTGGGGTAGCGGGGACCTCCGGCCCTACAATGAGCAGTACTTC.

The chain couples TRBV5-1 to TRBJ2-3, with 12 bases lining up with TRBD1. The germline V gene encodes CDR1 SGHRS and CDR2 YFSETQ. V was clipped by 6 bases and J by 5 bases; unmatched bases: 10. The CDR3 loop spans 16 amino acids. The CDR3 coding sequence is TGCGCCAGCACCCCCGGGACAGGGGGCGCAGTAGATACGCAGTATTTT. Amino acids: CASTPGTGGAVDTQYF.

The chain carries TRBV3-1 and TRBJ2-5; possibly TRBD1 for D (6 bases). Germline CDR1 LGHDT, CDR2 YNNKEL (reference sequence). V gave up 0 bases and J gave up 11 bases, with 16 bases separating them. CDR3 length equals 14 residues. As DNA, the CDR3 is TGTGCCAGCAGCCAAGATTTGGGGGCCTGGGAGCAGTACTTC. Encoded protein: CASSQDLGAWEQYF.

This clonotype was seen more than once but under ten times. The J gene is TRBJ2-7, the V gene TRBV27, with a possible D match to TRBD2 (6 bases). Trimming removed 2 bases from V and 3 bases from J, with 11 bases in between. CDR3 size: 14 residues. Germline-derived CDR1 and CDR2 are MNHEY and SMNVEV (reference sequence). CDR3 in DNA: TGTGCCAGCAGTTTAGGGACTGCGAACTACGAGCAGTACTTC. Encoded protein: CASSLGTANYEQYF.

This rearrangement joins TRBV27 to TRBJ2-7; 7 bases are shared with TRBD1. This CDR3 spans 14 amino acids. Per germline, CDR1 MNHEY and CDR2 SMNVEV (reference sequence). Trimming cost V 6 bases and J 2 bases; bases outside gene matches: 7. The CDR3 is CASSSGTVPYEQYF. DNA of the CDR3: TGTGCCAGCAGCTCGGGGACAGTACCCTACGAGCAGTACTTC.

This clonotype was seen a handful of times. The DNA of the CDR3 is TGTGCCAGCAGCTCCCACCGGGACAAGGAATGGGATGAGCAGTTCTTC. Translated, it gives CASSSHRDKEWDEQFF. J is TRBJ2-1 and V is TRBV7-8, with TRBD1 as a possible D gene (6 bases). The V and J ends lost 4 bases and 8 bases respectively, with 21 bases between them. Germline values: CDR1 SGHVS, CDR2 FQNEAQ. The CDR3 spans 16 residues. Based on the CDR3 plus reference TRBV7-8 and TRBJ2-1, the full variable domain is GAGVSQSPRYKVAKRGQDVALRCDPISGHVSLFWYQQALGQGPEFLTYFQNEAQLDKSGLPSDRFFAERPEGSVSTLKIQRTQQEDSAVYLCASSSHRDKEWDEQFFGPGTRLTVL.

The chain couples TRBV7-6 to TRBJ2-7; TRBD2 aligns across 9 bases. The CDR3 length is 15 residues. J was trimmed by 2 bases and V by 2 bases; bases with no gene match: 4. CDR1 SGHVS and CDR2 FNYEAQ come from the germline V gene. This chain's CDR3 is CASSLSSGVPYEQYF. The DNA of the CDR3 is TGTGCCAGCAGCTTATCTAGCGGGGTCCCCTACGAGCAGTACTTC.

This clonotype has more than one count but fewer than ten. The chain recombines TRBV5-1 with TRBJ1-1, with D unresolved. The CDR3 sequence is 15 residues long. CDR1 SGHRS and CDR2 YFSETQ come from the germline V gene. With 0 bases removed from V and 6 bases from J, the gap between germline ends came to 15 bases. The CDR3 sequence is CASSLGPGKGAEAFF. The CDR3 nucleotides are TGCGCCAGCAGCTTGGGTCCGGGCAAAGGTGCTGAAGCTTTCTTT.

This chain uses TRBV11-2 with TRBJ2-1, with 10 bases that match TRBD1. The CDR3 length is 15 residues. The ends lost 1 base at V and 8 bases at J; junction bases unmatched: 5. Germline V gene sequence: CDR1 SGHAT, CDR2 FQNNGV. The CDR3 sequence: CASSLAGTGDYEQFF. DNA for the CDR3: TGTGCCAGCAGCTTAGCGGGGACAGGGGACTATGAGCAGTTCTTC.